The clone carrying this TCR beta chain came up a few times. This entry belongs to a study of blood T cell repertoires in COVID-19. Clones were read by immunoSEQ multiplex PCR, and TCRdb kept only the in-frame ones, dropping some. The table shows some 260,000 clones, with under 90% occurring only once. The CDR3 consists of 13 residues. Germline V gene lookup returns CDR1 GTSNPN and CDR2 SVGIG (reference sequence). Trimming removed 3 bases at V and 4 bases at J, with 12 bases between. The TCR sequence derives from a man aged 25 to 40 with acute COVID-19. The sample consisted of PBMCs or T cells enriched from blood (not recorded which). The chain links TRBV30 to TRBJ1-2; D is perhaps TRBD1 (6 bases). The chain's CDR3 is CAWSPQGLYGYTF. The CDR3 DNA sequence: TGTGCCTGGAGCCCTCAGGGGCTCTATGGCTACACCTTC.